This TCR beta chain was sequenced for a study of cytomegalovirus exposure and HLA in healthy donors. General study results and limits: Immune exposure was documented only through CMV serostatus. Looking again later, the authors saw that most CMV-associated TCR beta chains seemed HLA-restricted.

The PCR was carried out with 60 Vbeta primers and 13 Jbeta primers. Assay: immunoSEQ multiplex PCR; the TCRdb copy retains only in-frame clones and omits some. This sample carries about 70,000 clones, 85% to 90% of them seen once, and the ten largest clones take about 12%. The V end was cut by 5 bases, the J end by 6 bases, with 14 bases between. From germline, CDR1 is SGHVS and CDR2 FNYEAQ. This CDR3 is 14 amino acids long. Turning to this clone: What it binds is not known.

This chain uses TRBV7-6 with TRBJ2-1; unclear D gene. The TCR originated in a woman in her 30s in good health and CMV-seropositive. Sequencing used PBMCs. The CDR3 sequence is CASSPALGANEQFF. The DNA for the CDR3 is TGTGCCAGCAGCCCCGCCCTAGGAGCCAATGAGCAGTTCTTC.